Shown below are 2 T cell receptor beta chains from a single sample sequenced in a study of shared clonotypes between healthy human individuals. Sequenced by immunoSEQ multiplex PCR; TCRdb stores in-frame clones only, minus some. The sample has about 2.4 million clones, more than 85% seen once. The sequencing sample was made of naive CD4+ T cells from PBMCs. Documented subset: CD45RA+ positively selected. Receptors were obtained from a man aged 18 to 29 in good health. Some clones in this sample may be carry-over from other donors' samples.

This chain joins TRBV28 and TRBJ1-2; 9 bases align to TRBD1. From germline, CDR1 is MDHEN and CDR2 SYDVKM. V lost 1 base and J lost 0; bases outside the gene matches: 6. The CDR3 covers 17 residues. CDR3 in DNA: TGTGCCAGCAGTTTATACTGGACAGGGGATACTAACTATGGCTACACCTTC. It is translated as CASSLYWTGDTNYGYTF.

The DNA for the CDR3 is TGTGCCAGCAGGGATTATAGCGGGGGCAATGAGCAGTTCTTC. Translation gives CASRDYSGGNEQFF. The V and J genes are TRBV27 and TRBJ2-1; 9 positions agree with TRBD2. Germline CDR1 and CDR2: MNHEY and SMNVEV (reference sequence). The CDR3 is 14 residues long. V trimming: 6 bases; J trimming: 6 bases; junction bases outside the gene matches: 6.